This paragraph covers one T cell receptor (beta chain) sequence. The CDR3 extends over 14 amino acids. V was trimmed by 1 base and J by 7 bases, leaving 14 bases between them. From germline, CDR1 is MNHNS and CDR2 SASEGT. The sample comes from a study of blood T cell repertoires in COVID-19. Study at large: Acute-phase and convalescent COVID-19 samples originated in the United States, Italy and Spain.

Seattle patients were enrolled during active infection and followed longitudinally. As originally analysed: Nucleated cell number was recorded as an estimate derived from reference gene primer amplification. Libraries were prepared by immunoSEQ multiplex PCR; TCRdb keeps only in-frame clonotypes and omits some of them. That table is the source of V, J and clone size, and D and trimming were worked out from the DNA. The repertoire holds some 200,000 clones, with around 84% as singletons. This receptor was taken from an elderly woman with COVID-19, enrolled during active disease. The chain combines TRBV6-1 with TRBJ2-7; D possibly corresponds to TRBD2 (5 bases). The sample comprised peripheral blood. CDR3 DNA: TGTGCCAGCAGTGAAGGAACAGTCTGGAGGGAGCAGTACTTC. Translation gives CASSEGTVWREQYF.